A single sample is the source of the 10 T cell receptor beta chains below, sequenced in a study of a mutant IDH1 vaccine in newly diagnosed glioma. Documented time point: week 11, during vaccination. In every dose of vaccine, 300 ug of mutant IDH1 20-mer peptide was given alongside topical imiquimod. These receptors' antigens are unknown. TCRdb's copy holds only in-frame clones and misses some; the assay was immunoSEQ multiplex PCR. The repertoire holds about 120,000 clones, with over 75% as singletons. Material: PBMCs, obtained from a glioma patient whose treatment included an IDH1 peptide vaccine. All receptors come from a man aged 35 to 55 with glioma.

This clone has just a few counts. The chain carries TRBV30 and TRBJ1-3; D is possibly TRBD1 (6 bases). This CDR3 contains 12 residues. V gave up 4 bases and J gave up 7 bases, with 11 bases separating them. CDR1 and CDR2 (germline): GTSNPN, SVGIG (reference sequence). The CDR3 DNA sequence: TGTGCCTGGATCCGGCAGGGGAACACCATATATTTT. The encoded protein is CAWIRQGNTIYF.

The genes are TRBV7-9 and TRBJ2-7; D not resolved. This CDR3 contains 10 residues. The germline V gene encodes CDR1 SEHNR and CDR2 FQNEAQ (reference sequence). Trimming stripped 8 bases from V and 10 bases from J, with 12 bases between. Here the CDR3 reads CASDENGQYF. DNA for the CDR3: TGTGCCAGCGACGAGAACGGCCAGTACTTC.

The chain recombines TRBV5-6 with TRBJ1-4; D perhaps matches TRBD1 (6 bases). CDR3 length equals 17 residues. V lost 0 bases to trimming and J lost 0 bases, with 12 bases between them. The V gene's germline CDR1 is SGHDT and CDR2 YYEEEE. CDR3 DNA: TGTGCCAGCAGCTTGGCCTGGGACACTTCAACTAATGAAAAACTGTTTTTT. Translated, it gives CASSLAWDTSTNEKLFF.

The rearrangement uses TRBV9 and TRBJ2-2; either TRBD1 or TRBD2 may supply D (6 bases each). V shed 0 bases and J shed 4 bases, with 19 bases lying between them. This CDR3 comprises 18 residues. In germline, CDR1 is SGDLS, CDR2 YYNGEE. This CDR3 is CASSVDPSGGMGTGELFF. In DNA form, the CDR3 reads TGTGCCAGCAGCGTAGACCCCTCCGGGGGCATGGGCACCGGGGAGCTGTTTTTT. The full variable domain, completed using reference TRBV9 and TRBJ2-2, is DSGVTQTPKHLITATGQRVTLRCSPRSGDLSVYWYQQSLDQGLQFLIQYYNGEERAKGNILERFSAQQFPDLHSELNLSSLELGDSALYFCASSVDPSGGMGTGELFFGEGSRLTVL.

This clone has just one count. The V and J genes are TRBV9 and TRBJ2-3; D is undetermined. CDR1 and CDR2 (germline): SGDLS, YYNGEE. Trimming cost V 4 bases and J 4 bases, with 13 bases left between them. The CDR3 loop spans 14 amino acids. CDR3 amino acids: CASSPYSNPDTQYF. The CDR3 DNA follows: TGTGCCAGCAGCCCGTACTCGAACCCAGATACGCAGTATTTT.

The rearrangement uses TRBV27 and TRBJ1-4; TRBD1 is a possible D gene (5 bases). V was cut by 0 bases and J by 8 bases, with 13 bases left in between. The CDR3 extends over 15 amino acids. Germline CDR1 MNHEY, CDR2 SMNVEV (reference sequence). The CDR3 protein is CASSLSVPGREKLFF. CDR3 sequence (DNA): TGTGCCAGCAGTTTATCGGTGCCAGGGAGGGAAAAACTGTTTTTT. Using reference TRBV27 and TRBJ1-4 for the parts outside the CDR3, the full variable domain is EAQVTQNPRYLITVTGKKLTVTCSQNMNHEYMSWYRQDPGLGLRQIYYSMNVEVTDKGDVPEGYKVSRKEKRNFPLILESPSPNQTSLYFCASSLSVPGREKLFFGSGTQLSVL.

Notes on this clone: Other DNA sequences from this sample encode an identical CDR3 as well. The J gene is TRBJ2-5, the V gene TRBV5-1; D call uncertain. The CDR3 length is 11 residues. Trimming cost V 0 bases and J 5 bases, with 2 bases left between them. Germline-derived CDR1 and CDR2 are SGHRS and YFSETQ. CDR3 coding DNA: TGCGCCAGCAGCTTGGCCGAGACCCAGTACTTC. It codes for CASSLAETQYF.

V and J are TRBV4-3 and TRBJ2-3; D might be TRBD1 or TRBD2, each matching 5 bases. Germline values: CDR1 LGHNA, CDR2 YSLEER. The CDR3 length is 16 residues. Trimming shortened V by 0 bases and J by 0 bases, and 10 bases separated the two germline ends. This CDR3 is CASSQDRWGSTDTQYF. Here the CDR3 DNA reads TGCGCCAGCAGCCAAGATCGGTGGGGGAGCACAGATACGCAGTATTTT.

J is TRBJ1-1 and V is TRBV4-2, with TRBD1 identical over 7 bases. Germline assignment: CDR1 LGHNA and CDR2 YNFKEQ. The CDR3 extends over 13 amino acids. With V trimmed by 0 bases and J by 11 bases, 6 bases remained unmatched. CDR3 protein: CASSQERQGSAFF. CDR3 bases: TGTGCCAGCAGCCAAGAGAGACAGGGAAGTGCTTTCTTT.

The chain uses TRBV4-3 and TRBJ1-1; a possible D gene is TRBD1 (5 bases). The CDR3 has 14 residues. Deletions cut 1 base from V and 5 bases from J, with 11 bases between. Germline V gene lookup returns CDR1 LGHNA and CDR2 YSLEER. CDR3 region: CASSQGNHRTEAFF. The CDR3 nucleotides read TGCGCCAGCAGCCAAGGAAATCACAGGACTGAAGCTTTCTTT.